A selection of T cell receptor beta chains follows, all from one sample in a study of blood T cell repertoires in COVID-19. Profiled with immunoSEQ multiplex PCR; TCRdb holds only in-frame clones, not every one. The sample comprises fewer than 250,000 clones, 83% of which are singletons, and 3.6% rests with the top ten. Sequencing input: PBMCs or T cells enriched from blood (not recorded which). Receptor source: a middle-aged woman who had been exposed to COVID-19. CDR3s include the opening cysteine and the closing phenylalanine or tryptophan. Each record gives: J gene, D gene, clone size, V gene, CDR3 protein, CDR3 DNA. The D gene is left open where the match is weak. Rows give clone size only sometimes, using once, few, many, or a class for an expanded clone.

J: TRBJ2-3
D: -
size: -
V: TRBV12-5
CDR3: CASGLGARTDTQYF
DNA: TGTGCTAGTGGTTTGGGGGCCCGCACAGATACGCAGTATTTT

J: TRBJ2-1
D: -
size: -
V: TRBV19
CDR3: CASTLANRVHEQFF
DNA: TGTGCCAGCACCCTAGCTAATAGGGTACATGAGCAGTTCTTC

J: TRBJ1-5
D: -
size: -
V: TRBV9
CDR3: CASSVGGGYSNQPQHF
DNA: TGTGCCAGCAGCGTAGGTGGGGGCTATAGCAATCAGCCCCAGCATTTT

J: TRBJ1-2
D: -
size: few
V: TRBV2
CDR3: CASNRQGYGYTF
DNA: TGTGCCAGCAATCGGCAGGGCTATGGCTACACCTTC

J: TRBJ2-7
D: TRBD2
size: -
V: TRBV3-1/TRBV3-2
CDR3: CASSQWGTSGHKSSYEQYF
DNA: TGTGCCAGCAGCCAATGGGGGACTAGCGGACATAAGAGCTCCTACGAGCAGTACTTC

J: TRBJ1-1
D: -
size: -
V: TRBV5-5
CDR3: CASSVTQGNTEAFF
DNA: TGTGCCAGCAGCGTCACGCAGGGAAACACTGAAGCTTTCTTT

J: TRBJ1-4
D: -
size: -
V: TRBV7-2
CDR3: CASSFLAATNEKLFF
DNA: TGTGCCAGCAGCTTCTTGGCAGCAACTAATGAAAAACTGTTTTTT

J: TRBJ2-5
D: -
size: -
V: TRBV7-3
CDR3: CASSLREQGTGETQYF
DNA: TGTGCCAGCAGCTTAAGGGAACAGGGGACTGGGGAGACCCAGTACTTC

J: TRBJ2-7
D: TRBD2
size: -
V: TRBV7-6
CDR3: CASSLAPSGGIDEQYF
DNA: TGTGCCAGCAGCTTAGCGCCTAGCGGGGGGATCGACGAGCAGTACTTC

J: TRBJ1-6
D: TRBD1
size: -
V: TRBV5-3
CDR3: CARSGTVYSPLHF
DNA: TGTGCCAGAAGCGGGACAGTTTATTCACCCCTCCACTTT